Reported below is one T cell receptor (beta chain). What it binds is not known. This entry is derived from a study of blood T cells in healthy people across ages. Study results and caveats: Roughly linear declines in TCR beta diversity per million T cells occurred with age.

The CDR3 consists of 16 residues. V was cut by 3 bases and J by 2 bases, with 16 bases left in between. Next came a second PCR, run for about 7 to 12 cycles, which used a sample-barcoded 5' primer along with a J-beta primer mix. A 12-random-nucleotide template-switch adaptor tagged each cDNA molecule. Each single sample gave us at least 3 million CDR3-containing paired-end reads. TCRdb fed the 5' RACE reads into MiXCR, producing one record per CDR3 protein. The sample lists approximately 810,000 distinct CDR3 sequences, under 35% occurring once. The chain couples TRBV12-3 or TRBV12-4 to TRBJ1-1, with a tentative D call TRBD1 (5 bases). This TCR was recovered from a woman of 80 years or more in good health. Sequences were obtained from blood. In DNA, the CDR3 is TGTGCCAGCAGTTTTTACGTCAGGGTAAGAAACACTGAAGCTTTCTTT. Residues: CASSFYVRVRNTEAFF.